A selection of T cell receptor beta chains follows, all from one sample in a study of T cell repertoires in cytomegalovirus infection. From the reads, TCRdb called clonotypes with MiXCR, one entry per CDR3 protein. The sample carries approximately 500,000 distinct CDR3 sequences, about 33% recorded once. These TCRs' antigens remain unknown. The sequenced sample was cultured PBMCs, obtained from culture after CMV antigen stimulation. All receptors come from a human donor in good health (CMV status not recorded). Some clones in this sample may be carry-over from other donors' samples. The conserved cysteine and the conserved F or W are not part of the CDR3 here. Fields, in order: V gene, J gene, CDR3 protein.

V gene: TRBV15
J gene: TRBJ2-7
CDR3 protein: ATSPRLAGEQY

V gene: TRBV4-3
J gene: TRBJ1-1
CDR3 protein: ASSQTEGRRNTEAF

V gene: TRBV6-1
J gene: TRBJ2-7
CDR3 protein: ASSEVAGQGVSYEQY

V gene: TRBV25-1
J gene: TRBJ2-1
CDR3 protein: ASSEIGSGRAGFYNEQF

V gene: TRBV11-2
J gene: TRBJ2-3
CDR3 protein: ASSSASGSVADTQY

V gene: TRBV11-2
J gene: TRBJ2-3
CDR3 protein: ASRGTGDITQY

V gene: TRBV11-1
J gene: TRBJ2-5
CDR3 protein: ASSLTRVLSETQY

V gene: TRBV30
J gene: TRBJ1-6
CDR3 protein: AWRKGLGNSPLH

V gene: TRBV14
J gene: TRBJ2-7
CDR3 protein: ASSQVPGLTYEQY

V gene: TRBV4-2
J gene: TRBJ2-7
CDR3 protein: ASSQENYASYEQY

V gene: TRBV20-1
J gene: TRBJ1-5
CDR3 protein: SARAGDSNQPQH

V gene: TRBV7-9
J gene: TRBJ2-5
CDR3 protein: ASSNPGPRETQY

V gene: TRBV15
J gene: TRBJ2-1
CDR3 protein: ATSRDFGGSYNEQF

V gene: TRBV7-2
J gene: TRBJ2-3
CDR3 protein: ASSLGLAGGPVSQY

V gene: TRBV7-6
J gene: TRBJ1-4
CDR3 protein: ASSLAGATNEKLF

V gene: TRBV4-1
J gene: TRBJ1-2
CDR3 protein: ASSQDLSQAYGYT

V gene: TRBV12-3/TRBV12-4
J gene: TRBJ2-3
CDR3 protein: ASSPPTPLAGVTDTQY

V gene: TRBV12-3/TRBV12-4
J gene: TRBJ1-2
CDR3 protein: ASSLSLEIYGYT

V gene: TRBV7-9
J gene: TRBJ2-3
CDR3 protein: ASQTGGTDTQY

V gene: TRBV7-2
J gene: NA
CDR3 protein: ASSLDGTGTDTQH

V gene: TRBV15
J gene: TRBJ2-7
CDR3 protein: ATSRQRAYEQY

V gene: TRBV7-2
J gene: TRBJ2-2
CDR3 protein: ASSVGPAETNTGELF

V gene: TRBV7-9
J gene: TRBJ1-6
CDR3 protein: ASSYGQANSPLH

V gene: TRBV7-8
J gene: TRBJ2-7
CDR3 protein: ASGNRGGEQY

V gene: TRBV11-2
J gene: TRBJ2-1
CDR3 protein: ASSRTRGWDYNEQF

V gene: TRBV9
J gene: TRBJ2-5
CDR3 protein: ASSPGLDGGVRETQY

V gene: TRBV6-5
J gene: TRBJ2-1
CDR3 protein: ASSSDGSSYNEQF

V gene: TRBV19
J gene: TRBJ1-4
CDR3 protein: ASSPRDRGNEKLF

V gene: TRBV12-3/TRBV12-4
J gene: TRBJ1-1
CDR3 protein: ASSVTGRSTEAF

V gene: TRBV28
J gene: TRBJ2-1
CDR3 protein: PSSIVSSYNEQF

V gene: TRBV6-5
J gene: TRBJ2-7
CDR3 protein: ASSYRQGDYEQY